A selection of T cell receptor beta chains follows, all from one sample in a study of cytomegalovirus exposure and HLA in healthy donors. Clones were sequenced by immunoSEQ multiplex PCR, and TCRdb holds only the in-frame ones, with some missing. This table holds about 110,000 clones, less than 85% found once. Sequencing was carried out using PBMCs. These receptors were collected from a man between 60 and 75 years old in good health and CMV-seronegative. CDR3s include the opening cysteine and the closing phenylalanine or tryptophan. A D gene is named only where the DNA matches it firmly. Clone size is shown for a subset of rows, as once, few, many or a class of expanded clone.

j_gene | abundance | v_gene | d_gene | CDR3aa | CDR3nt
TRBJ2-1 | . | TRBV7-9 | . | CASSHRDTYNEQFF | TGTGCCAGCAGCCACCGGGATACCTACAATGAGCAGTTCTTC
TRBJ1-1 | . | TRBV28 | . | CASSLLQGYEAFF | TGTGCCAGCAGTTTACTCCAGGGCTATGAAGCTTTCTTT
TRBJ2-5 | . | TRBV27 | . | CASTYQETQYF | TGTGCCAGCACGTACCAAGAGACCCAGTACTTC
TRBJ2-3 | . | TRBV5-1 | . | CASSLGEPTDTQYF | TGCGCCAGCAGCTTGGGAGAACCCACAGATACGCAGTATTTT
TRBJ1-4 | few | TRBV7-9 | . | CASSLSEKLFF | TGTGCCAGCAGCTTATCGGAAAAACTGTTTTTT
TRBJ1-3 | . | TRBV7-9 | TRBD1 | CASSPRAGTGGSGNTIYF | TGTGCCAGCAGCCCTCGGGCCGGGACAGGGGGCTCTGGAAACACCATATATTTT
TRBJ2-1 | . | TRBV18 | TRBD2 | CASSPQTAGGVYEQFF | TGTGCCAGCTCACCACAGACCGCGGGGGGAGTCTATGAGCAGTTCTTC
TRBJ2-5 | . | TRBV7-9 | TRBD2 | CASSLTSVRKTQYF | TGTGCCAGCAGCCTTACTAGCGTTAGAAAGACCCAGTACTTC
TRBJ1-2 | . | TRBV6-1 | . | CASSQGHGYTF | TGTGCCAGCAGTCAGGGCCACGGCTACACCTTC
TRBJ1-2 | . | TRBV19 | TRBD1 | CASLENRGPNYGYTF | TGTGCCAGTCTAGAGAACAGGGGACCGAACTATGGCTACACCTTC
TRBJ2-2 | . | TRBV6-5 | . | CASSYEGARNTGELFF | TGTGCCAGCAGTTACGAAGGGGCGAGGAACACCGGGGAGCTGTTTTTT
TRBJ2-1 | . | TRBV5-6 | . | CASSSSYAVYYEQFF | TGTGCCAGCAGCTCCAGCTATGCGGTTTACTATGAGCAGTTCTTC
TRBJ2-4 | . | TRBV30 | TRBD1 | CAWRDRGYIQYF | TGTGCCTGGAGGGACAGGGGATACATTCAGTACTTC
TRBJ1-2 | . | TRBV19 | . | CASSIRQNYGYTF | TGTGCCAGTAGTATCAGGCAGAACTATGGCTACACCTTC
TRBJ2-1 | . | TRBV13 | . | CASRPLSSSYNEQFF | TGTGCCAGCAGGCCCCTATCGAGCTCCTACAATGAGCAGTTCTTC
TRBJ1-5 | . | TRBV5-1 | . | CASSLSGNQPQHF | TGCGCCAGCAGCTTGAGCGGCAATCAGCCCCAGCATTTT
TRBJ1-1 | . | TRBV30 | . | CAWRRTPNTEAFF | TGTGCCTGGAGAAGGACACCTAACACTGAAGCTTTCTTT
TRBJ1-5 | once | TRBV27 | TRBD1 | CASSPKRGQGDQPQHF | TGTGCCAGCAGTCCTAAAAGGGGACAGGGCGATCAGCCCCAGCATTTT
TRBJ1-1 | . | TRBV7-2 | TRBD1 | CASSLKGQGVVKTEAFF | TGTGCCAGCAGCTTAAAAGGCCAGGGGGTGGTTAAAACTGAAGCTTTCTTT
TRBJ1-2 | . | TRBV7-9 | . | CASSLGVQRGEGYTF | TGTGCCAGCAGCTTAGGGGTCCAACGCGGTGAAGGCTACACCTTC
TRBJ2-5 | once | TRBV11-1 | . | CASSPGLTKETQYF | TGTGCCAGCAGCCCCGGACTTACTAAGGAGACCCAGTACTTC
TRBJ1-1 | . | TRBV7-6 | . | CASSPRPGRVGDTEAFF | TGTGCCAGCAGCCCCAGACCGGGTCGGGTAGGGGACACTGAAGCTTTCTTT
TRBJ1-4 | . | TRBV19 | . | CASTGDNEKLFF | TGTGCCAGTACAGGGGATAATGAAAAACTGTTTTTT
TRBJ2-1 | . | TRBV5-5 | TRBD2 | CASSSRLAGGNEQFF | TGTGCCAGCAGCTCTCGACTAGCGGGGGGGAATGAGCAGTTCTTC
TRBJ1-5 | . | TRBV28 | . | CASFGRGISIKTQHF | TGTGCCAGCTTTGGGAGGGGTATCTCAATCAAGACCCAGCATTTT
TRBJ2-1 | . | TRBV4-3 | . | CASSPAEDSNEQFF | TGCGCCAGCAGTCCCGCGGAGGATTCCAATGAGCAGTTCTTC
TRBJ1-1 | . | TRBV6-5 | . | CASSYSSQNTEAFF | TGTGCCAGCAGTTACTCGTCCCAGAACACTGAAGCTTTCTTT
TRBJ2-2 | . | TRBV6-1 | . | CVSSERAGELFF | TGTGTCAGCAGTGAGAGGGCGGGGGAGCTGTTTTTT
TRBJ1-2 | . | TRBV19 | TRBD1 | CASSISGTGSYTF | TGTGCCAGTTCCATATCCGGGACAGGTAGCTACACCTTC
TRBJ1-6 | once | TRBV19 | . | CASTSQRGYNSPLHF | TGTGCCAGTACTTCCCAACGAGGGTATAATTCACCCCTCCACTTT
TRBJ2-2 | . | TRBV6-5 | . | CASSYSIPGNTGELFF | TGTGCCAGCAGTTACTCGATCCCAGGGAACACCGGGGAGCTGTTTTTT
TRBJ2-7 | . | TRBV5-6 | TRBD1 | CASSWDRGGYEQYF | TGTGCCAGCAGCTGGGACAGGGGAGGTTACGAGCAGTACTTC
TRBJ1-2 | . | TRBV7-2 | . | CASTVMGSFYGYTF | TGTGCCAGCACCGTGATGGGCAGCTTCTATGGCTACACCTTC
TRBJ2-1 | . | TRBV19 | TRBD2 | CASSNPAGGRQYPFF | TGTGCCAGTAGCAACCCCGCGGGGGGACGTCAGTATCCGTTCTTC
TRBJ2-1 | . | TRBV27 | . | CASSSDDYSYNEQFF | TGTGCCAGCAGTTCAGACGACTACTCCTACAATGAGCAGTTCTTC
TRBJ2-1 | . | TRBV14 | TRBD1 | CASSPSHRGLSYNEQFF | TGTGCCAGCAGCCCCTCCCACAGGGGGCTTTCCTACAATGAGCAGTTCTTC
TRBJ1-3 | . | TRBV7-9 | . | CASSLFNRNTIYF | TGTGCCAGCAGCTTATTTAACAGAAACACCATATATTTT
TRBJ1-3 | few | TRBV4-2 | . | CASTPSGTGNTIYF | TGTGCCAGCACCCCTTCGGGTACGGGAAACACCATATATTTT
TRBJ2-4 | . | TRBV15 | TRBD2 | CATSSREGLAKNIQYF | TGTGCCACCAGCTCCCGGGAGGGATTAGCCAAAAACATTCAGTACTTC
TRBJ1-1 | once | TRBV6-5 | . | CASSRGPEAFF | TGTGCCAGCAGCCGAGGCCCCGAAGCTTTCTTT